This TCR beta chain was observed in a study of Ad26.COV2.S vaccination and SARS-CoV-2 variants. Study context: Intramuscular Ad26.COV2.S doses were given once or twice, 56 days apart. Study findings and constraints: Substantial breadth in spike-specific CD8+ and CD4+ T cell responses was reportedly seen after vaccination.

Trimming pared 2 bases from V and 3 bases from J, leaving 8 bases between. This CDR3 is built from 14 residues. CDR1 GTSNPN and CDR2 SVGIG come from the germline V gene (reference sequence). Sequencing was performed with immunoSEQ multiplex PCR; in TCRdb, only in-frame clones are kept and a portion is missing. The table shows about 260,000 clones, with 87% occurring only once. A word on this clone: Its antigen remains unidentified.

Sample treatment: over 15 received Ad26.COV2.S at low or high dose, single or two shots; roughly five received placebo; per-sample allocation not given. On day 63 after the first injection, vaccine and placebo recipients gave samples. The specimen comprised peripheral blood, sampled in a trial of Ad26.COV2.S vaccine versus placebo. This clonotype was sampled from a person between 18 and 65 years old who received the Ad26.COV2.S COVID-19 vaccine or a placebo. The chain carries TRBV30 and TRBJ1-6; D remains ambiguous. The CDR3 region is CAWSTILYNSPLHF. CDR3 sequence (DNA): TGTGCCTGGAGTACGATCCTCTATAATTCACCCCTCCACTTT.